This T cell receptor beta chain was identified in a study of cytomegalovirus exposure and HLA in healthy donors. PCR was performed using 60 Vbeta and 13 Jbeta primers. Method: immunoSEQ multiplex PCR; TCRdb's copy keeps in-frame clones and lacks some. The sample gives tens of thousands of clones, 70% to 85% of which show up once; about 2.9% is in the top ten. The CDR3 totals 15 residues. V lost 5 bases, J lost 3 bases, and 11 bases lay in between. Germline lookup yields CDR1 SEHNR and CDR2 FQNEAQ (reference sequence). Findings and caveats of the study: Indistinguishability led to the exclusion of some V segments, TRBV6-2 and TRBV6-3 included.

Notes on this clone: The antigen remains unidentified.

Sequencing was done on a sample of PBMCs. The receptor comes from a man in his thirties or forties in good health and CMV-seronegative. The chain recombines TRBV7-9 with TRBJ1-6; D unresolved. The CDR3 is CASSPSGLYNSPLHF. CDR3 nucleotide sequence: TGTGCCAGCAGCCCTAGTGGTCTCTATAATTCACCCCTCCACTTT.